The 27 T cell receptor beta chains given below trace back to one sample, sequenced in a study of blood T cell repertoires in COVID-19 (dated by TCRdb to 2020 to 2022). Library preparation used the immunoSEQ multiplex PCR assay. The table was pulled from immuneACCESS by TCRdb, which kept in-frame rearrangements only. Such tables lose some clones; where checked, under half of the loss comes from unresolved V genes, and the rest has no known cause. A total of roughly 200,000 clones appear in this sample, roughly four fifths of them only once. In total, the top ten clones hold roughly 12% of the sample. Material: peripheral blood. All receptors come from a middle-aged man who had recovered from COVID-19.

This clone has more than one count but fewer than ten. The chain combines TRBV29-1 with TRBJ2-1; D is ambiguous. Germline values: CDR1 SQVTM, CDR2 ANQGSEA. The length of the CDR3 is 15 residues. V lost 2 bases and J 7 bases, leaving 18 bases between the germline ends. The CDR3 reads CSVEYSSTAWNEQFF. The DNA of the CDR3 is TGCAGCGTTGAATACAGCTCTACAGCTTGGAATGAGCAGTTCTTC.

The CDR3 sequence: CSASISRETQYF. The CDR3 nucleotides are TGCAGTGCTAGTATAAGCCGAGAGACCCAGTACTTC. The rearrangement uses TRBV20-1 and TRBJ2-5; D remains unclear. V lost 3 bases, J lost 4 bases, and 9 bases lay in between. The length of the CDR3 is 12 residues. Germline V gene sequence: CDR1 DFQATT, CDR2 SNEGSKA (reference sequence).

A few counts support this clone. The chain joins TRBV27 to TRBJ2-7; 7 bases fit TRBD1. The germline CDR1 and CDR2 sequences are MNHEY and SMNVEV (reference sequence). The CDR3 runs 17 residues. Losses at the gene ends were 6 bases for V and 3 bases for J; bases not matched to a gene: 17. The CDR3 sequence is CASSLVDPGQHDYEQYF. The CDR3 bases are TGTGCCAGCAGCTTAGTAGACCCGGGACAGCATGACTACGAGCAGTACTTC.

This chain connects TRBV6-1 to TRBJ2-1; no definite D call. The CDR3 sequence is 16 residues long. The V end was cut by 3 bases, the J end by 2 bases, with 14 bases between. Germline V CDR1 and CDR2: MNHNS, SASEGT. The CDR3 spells CASSEELLDPYNEQFF. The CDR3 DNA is TGTGCCAGCAGTGAGGAACTACTTGACCCCTACAATGAGCAGTTCTTC.

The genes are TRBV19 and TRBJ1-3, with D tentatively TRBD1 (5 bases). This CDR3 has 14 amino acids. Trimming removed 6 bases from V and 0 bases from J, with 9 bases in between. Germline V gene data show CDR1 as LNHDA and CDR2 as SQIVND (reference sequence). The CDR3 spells CASREQDSGNTIYF. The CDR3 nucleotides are TGTGCCAGTAGAGAACAGGACTCTGGAAACACCATATATTTT. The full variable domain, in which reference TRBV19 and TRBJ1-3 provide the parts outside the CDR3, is DGGITQSPKYLFRKEGQNVTLSCEQNLNHDAMYWYRQDPGQGLRLIYYSQIVNDFQKGDIAEGYSVSREKKESFPLTVTSAQKNPTAFYLCASREQDSGNTIYFGEGSWLTVV.

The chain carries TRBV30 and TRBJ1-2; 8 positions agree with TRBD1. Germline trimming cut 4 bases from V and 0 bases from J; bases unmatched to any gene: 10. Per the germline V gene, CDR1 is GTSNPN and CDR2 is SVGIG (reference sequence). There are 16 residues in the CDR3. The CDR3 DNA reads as TGTGCCTGGACCCAGGACAGGGTCCCCTCTAACTATGGCTACACCTTC. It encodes CAWTQDRVPSNYGYTF. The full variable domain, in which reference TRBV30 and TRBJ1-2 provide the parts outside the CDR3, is SQTIHQWPATLVQPVGSPLSLECTVEGTSNPNLYWYRQAAGRGLQLLFYSVGIGQISSEVPQNLSASRPQDRQFILSSKKLLLSDSGFYLCAWTQDRVPSNYGYTFGSGTRLTVV.

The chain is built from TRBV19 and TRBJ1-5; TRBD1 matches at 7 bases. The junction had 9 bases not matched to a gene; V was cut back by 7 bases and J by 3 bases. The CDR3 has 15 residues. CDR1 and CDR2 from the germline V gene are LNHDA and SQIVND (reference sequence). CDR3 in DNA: TGTGCCAGTAACTCTCCAAGGGGGCCCAATCAGCCCCAGCATTTT. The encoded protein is CASNSPRGPNQPQHF.

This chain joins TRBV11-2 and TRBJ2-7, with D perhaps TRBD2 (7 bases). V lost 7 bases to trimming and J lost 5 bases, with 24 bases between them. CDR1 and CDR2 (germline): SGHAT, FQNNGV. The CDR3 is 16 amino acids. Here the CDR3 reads CASTDRWEGGRHEQYF. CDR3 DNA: TGTGCCAGCACCGACAGATGGGAGGGGGGACGTCACGAGCAGTACTTC. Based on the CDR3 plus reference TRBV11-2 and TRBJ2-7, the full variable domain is EAGVAQSPRYKIIEKRQSVAFWCNPISGHATLYWYQQILGQGPKLLIQFQNNGVVDDSQLPKDRFSAERLKGVDSTLKIQPAKLEDSAVYLCASTDRWEGGRHEQYFGPGTRLTVT.

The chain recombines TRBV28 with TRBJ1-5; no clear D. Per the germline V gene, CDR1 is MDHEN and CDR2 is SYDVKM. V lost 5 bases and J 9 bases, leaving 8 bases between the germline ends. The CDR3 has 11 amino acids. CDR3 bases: TGTGCCAGCAGTACTGGAGTGCCCCAGCATTTT. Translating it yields CASSTGVPQHF.

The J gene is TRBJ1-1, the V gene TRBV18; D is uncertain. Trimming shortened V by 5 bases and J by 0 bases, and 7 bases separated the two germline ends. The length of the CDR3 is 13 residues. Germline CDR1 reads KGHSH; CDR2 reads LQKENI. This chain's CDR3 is CASSSGMNTEAFF. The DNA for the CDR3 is TGTGCCAGCTCATCGGGGATGAACACTGAAGCTTTCTTT. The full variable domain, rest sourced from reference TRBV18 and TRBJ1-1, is NAGVMQNPRHLVRRRGQEARLRCSPMKGHSHVYWYRQLPEEGLKFMVYLQKENIIDESGMPKERFSAEFPKEGPSILRIQQVVRGDSAAYFCASSSGMNTEAFFGQGTRLTVV.

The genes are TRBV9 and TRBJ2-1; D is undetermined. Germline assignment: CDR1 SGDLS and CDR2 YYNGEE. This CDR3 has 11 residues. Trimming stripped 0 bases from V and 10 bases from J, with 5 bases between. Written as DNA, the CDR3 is TGTGCCAGCAGCGTAGCTTCCGAGCAGTTCTTC. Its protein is CASSVASEQFF. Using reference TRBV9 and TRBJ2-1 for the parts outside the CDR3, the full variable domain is DSGVTQTPKHLITATGQRVTLRCSPRSGDLSVYWYQQSLDQGLQFLIQYYNGEERAKGNILERFSAQQFPDLHSELNLSSLELGDSALYFCASSVASEQFFGPGTRLTVL.

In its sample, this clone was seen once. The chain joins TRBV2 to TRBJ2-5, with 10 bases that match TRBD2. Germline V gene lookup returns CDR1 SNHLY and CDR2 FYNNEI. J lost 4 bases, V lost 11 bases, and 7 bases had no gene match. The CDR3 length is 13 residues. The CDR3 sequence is CAGLAGVGETQYF. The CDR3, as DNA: TGTGCCGGCCTAGCGGGAGTAGGAGAGACCCAGTACTTC.

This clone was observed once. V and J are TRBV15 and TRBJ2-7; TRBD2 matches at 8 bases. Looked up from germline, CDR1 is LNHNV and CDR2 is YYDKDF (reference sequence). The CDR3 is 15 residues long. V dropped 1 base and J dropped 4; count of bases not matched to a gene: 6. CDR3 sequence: CATSRGGASGYEQYF. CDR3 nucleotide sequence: TGTGCCACCAGCAGAGGAGGAGCTAGCGGGTACGAGCAGTACTTC.

The CDR3 region is CTSSQPGQVSYEQYF. CDR3 nucleotides: TGCACCAGCAGCCAACCGGGACAGGTGTCCTACGAGCAGTACTTC. The chain joins TRBV1 to TRBJ2-7; the table's D call of TRBD1 was not tested on the DNA. TRBV1 is marked as a pseudogene. This CDR3 region has 15 residues.

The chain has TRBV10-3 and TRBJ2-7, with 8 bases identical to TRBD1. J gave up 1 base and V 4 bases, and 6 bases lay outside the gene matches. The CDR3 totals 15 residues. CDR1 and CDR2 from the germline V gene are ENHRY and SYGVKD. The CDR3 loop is CAISGGQGNSYEQYF. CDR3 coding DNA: TGTGCCATCAGTGGCGGACAGGGTAATTCCTACGAGCAGTACTTC.

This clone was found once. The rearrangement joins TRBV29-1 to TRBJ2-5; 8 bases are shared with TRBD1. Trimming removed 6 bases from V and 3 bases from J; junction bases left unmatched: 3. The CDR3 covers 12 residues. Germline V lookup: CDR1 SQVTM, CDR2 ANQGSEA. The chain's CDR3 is CSVMTGEETQYF. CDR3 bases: TGCAGCGTGATGACAGGGGAAGAGACCCAGTACTTC.

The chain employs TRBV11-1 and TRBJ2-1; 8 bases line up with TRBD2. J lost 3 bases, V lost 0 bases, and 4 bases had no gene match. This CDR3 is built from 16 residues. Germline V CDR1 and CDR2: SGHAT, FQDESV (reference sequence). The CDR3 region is CASSLAHSGSYNEQFF. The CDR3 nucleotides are TGTGCCAGCAGCTTAGCGCACAGCGGGAGCTACAATGAGCAGTTCTTC.

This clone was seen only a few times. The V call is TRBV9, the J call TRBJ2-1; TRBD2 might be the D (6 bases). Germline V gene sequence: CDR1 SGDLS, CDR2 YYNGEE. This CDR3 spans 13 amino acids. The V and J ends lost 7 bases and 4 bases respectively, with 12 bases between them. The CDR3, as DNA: TGTGCCAGCGGCCCGGAGGGGTACAATGAGCAGTTCTTC. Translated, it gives CASGPEGYNEQFF.

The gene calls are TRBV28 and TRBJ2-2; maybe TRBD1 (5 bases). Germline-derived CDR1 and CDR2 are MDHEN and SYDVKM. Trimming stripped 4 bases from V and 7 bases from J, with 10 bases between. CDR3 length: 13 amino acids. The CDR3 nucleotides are TGTGCCAGCAGTTCGACCCAGGGCGGGGAGCTGTTTTTT. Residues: CASSSTQGGELFF.

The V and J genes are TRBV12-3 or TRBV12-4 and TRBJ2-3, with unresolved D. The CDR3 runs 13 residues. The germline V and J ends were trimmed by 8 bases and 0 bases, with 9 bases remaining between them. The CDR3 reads CASGSGSTDTQYF. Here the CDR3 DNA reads TGTGCCAGCGGTTCGGGTAGCACAGATACGCAGTATTTT.

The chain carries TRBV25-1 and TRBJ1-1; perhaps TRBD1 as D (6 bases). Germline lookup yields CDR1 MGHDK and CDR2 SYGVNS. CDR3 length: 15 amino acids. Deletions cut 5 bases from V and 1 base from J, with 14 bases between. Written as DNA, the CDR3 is TGTGCCAGCAGTACACTAAGGGGGGGGAACACTGAAGCTTTCTTT. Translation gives CASSTLRGGNTEAFF.

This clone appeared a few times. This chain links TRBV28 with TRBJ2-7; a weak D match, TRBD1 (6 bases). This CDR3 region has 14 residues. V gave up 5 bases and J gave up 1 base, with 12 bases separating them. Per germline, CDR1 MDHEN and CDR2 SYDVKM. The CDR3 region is CASSNTGLSYEQYF. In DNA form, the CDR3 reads TGTGCCAGCAGTAATACAGGGTTATCCTACGAGCAGTACTTC.

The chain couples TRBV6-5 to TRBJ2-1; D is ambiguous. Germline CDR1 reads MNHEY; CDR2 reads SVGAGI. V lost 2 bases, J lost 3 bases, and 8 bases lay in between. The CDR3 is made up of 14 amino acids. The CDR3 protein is CASSYRDNYNEQFF. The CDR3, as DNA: TGTGCCAGCAGTTACCGAGACAACTACAATGAGCAGTTCTTC.

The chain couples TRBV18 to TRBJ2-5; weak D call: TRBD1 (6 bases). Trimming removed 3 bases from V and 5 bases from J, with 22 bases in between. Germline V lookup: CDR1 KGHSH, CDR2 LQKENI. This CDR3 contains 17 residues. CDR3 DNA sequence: TGTGCCAGCTCACCCGTCCGAGGTACAGGGACGGCGGAGACCCAGTACTTC. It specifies CASSPVRGTGTAETQYF.

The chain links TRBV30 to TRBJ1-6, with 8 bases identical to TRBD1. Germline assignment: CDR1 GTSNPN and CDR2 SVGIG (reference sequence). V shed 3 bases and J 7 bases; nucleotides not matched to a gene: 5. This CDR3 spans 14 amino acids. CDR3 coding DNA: TGTGCCTGGAGCCCGGGACAGGCGAATTCACCCCTCCACTTT. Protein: CAWSPGQANSPLHF.

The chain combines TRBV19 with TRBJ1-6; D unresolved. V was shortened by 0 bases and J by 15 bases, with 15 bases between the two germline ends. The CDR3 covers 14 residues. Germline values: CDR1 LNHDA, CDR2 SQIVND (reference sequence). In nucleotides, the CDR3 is TGTGCCAGTAGTATAGATTTTTCGAGGGCACTCCTCCACTTT. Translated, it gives CASSIDFSRALLHF.

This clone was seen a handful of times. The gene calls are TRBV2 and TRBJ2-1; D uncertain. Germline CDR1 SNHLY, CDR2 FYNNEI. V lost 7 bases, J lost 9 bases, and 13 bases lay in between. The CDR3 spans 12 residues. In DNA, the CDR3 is TGTGCCAGCACCTCTGGGTGGAGTGAGCAGTTCTTC. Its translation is CASTSGWSEQFF.